This T cell receptor beta chain was captured by sequencing in a study of blood T cell repertoires in COVID-19. Across the study: PBMCs, B-cell-depleted T cells, or T cells were the source of the cDNA or gDNA that made up the material.

Method: immunoSEQ multiplex PCR; TCRdb's copy keeps in-frame clones and lacks some. The sample has roughly 250,000 clones, 81% seen once. Trimming at V came to 1 base and at J to 8 bases, leaving 10 bases not matched to a gene. Germline V lookup: CDR1 SGHTA, CDR2 FQGNSA. The CDR3 is 16 amino acids. The sequencing input was peripheral blood. This clonotype was sampled from a woman between 55 and 75 years old with active or convalescent COVID-19. The rearrangement uses TRBV7-2 and TRBJ1-4; the match to TRBD1 covers 7 bases. The CDR3 loop reads CASSLVGGRDDEKLFF. In nucleotides, the CDR3 is TGTGCCAGCAGCTTAGTAGGGGGCAGGGACGACGAAAAACTGTTTTTT.